Each of the 10 T cell receptor beta chains below was sequenced from the same sample in a study of cytomegalovirus exposure and HLA in healthy donors (dated by TCRdb to about 2017). The library was built by means of the immunoSEQ multiplex PCR assay. The multiplex PCR relied on a mix of 60 forward primers for TCR Vbeta segments and 13 reverse primers for TCR Jbeta segments. TCRdb carries this immuneACCESS record with in-frame sequences only. Its versions omit some clonotypes, under half of them owing to an unresolved V gene in the studies checked, with the rest unexplained. The sample yields roughly 190,000 clones; roughly 72% were counted once. Roughly 2.1% of the sample lies in the top ten. Sequences were obtained from PBMCs. The receptors come from a woman aged 30 to 39 in good health and CMV-seropositive.

The genes are TRBV7-9 and TRBJ1-2, with D perhaps matching TRBD1 (6 bases). V shed 5 bases and J shed 3 bases, with 13 bases lying between them. Germline V lookup: CDR1 SEHNR, CDR2 FQNEAQ (reference sequence). The CDR3 spans 14 residues. CDR3 bases: TGTGCCAGCAGCCCTGCCCAGGGGTACTATGGCTACACCTTC. It specifies CASSPAQGYYGYTF.

The CDR3 nucleotides read TGCGCCAGCAGACTAGCGGATTCCACAGATACGCAGTATTTT. Its translation: CASRLADSTDTQYF. J is TRBJ2-3 and V is TRBV10-2, with 8 bases identical to TRBD2. The V gene end was trimmed by 6 bases and the J gene end by 2 bases; junction bases not matched to a gene: 4. CDR3 length: 14 amino acids. Germline V gene sequence: CDR1 WSHSY, CDR2 SAAADI.

V gene TRBV19 combines with J gene TRBJ2-7; weak D call: TRBD2 (6 bases). Per germline, CDR1 LNHDA and CDR2 SQIVND (reference sequence). With 5 bases removed from V and 6 bases from J, the gap between germline ends came to 14 bases. The CDR3 runs 13 residues. The CDR3: CASSVQRAGEQYF. CDR3 DNA: TGTGCCAGTAGTGTCCAGCGGGCGGGCGAGCAGTACTTC.

This clone was seen a few times. The gene calls are TRBV29-1 and TRBJ1-5; D gene uncertain. CDR3 size: 12 residues. Germline lookup yields CDR1 SQVTM and CDR2 ANQGSEA. Trimming removed 5 bases at V and 0 bases at J, with 5 bases between. The CDR3 reads CSVRDSNQPQHF. CDR3 coding DNA: TGCAGCGTTCGGGATAGCAATCAGCCCCAGCATTTT.

The chain is built from TRBV10-2 and TRBJ1-1; a possible D gene is TRBD1 (6 bases). The CDR3 has 17 residues. Germline CDR1 is WSHSY and CDR2 is SAAADI. V dropped 7 bases and J dropped 4 bases, with 25 bases sitting between them. The CDR3 DNA is TGCGCCAGCAACTCGGACAGATTGATAGATGCGAGCACTGAAGCTTTCTTT. This codes for CASNSDRLIDASTEAFF.

In this sample, this clone turned up a few times. V is TRBV4-3 and J is TRBJ1-6, with 10 bases that match TRBD1. CDR3 length equals 15 residues. From germline, CDR1 is LGHNA and CDR2 YSLEER. The trim removed 1 base at V and 10 bases at J, leaving 4 bases unmatched. CDR3 sequence (DNA): TGCGCCAGCAGCCAAGTCGGGGACAGGGGATCACCCCTCCACTTT. Translated, it gives CASSQVGDRGSPLHF.

The chain couples TRBV5-4 to TRBJ1-1; the D gene is possibly TRBD1 (5 bases). The CDR3 is 13 residues long. Germline CDR1 SGHNT, CDR2 YYREEE (reference sequence). The ends were cut back, 0 bases at V and 8 bases at J, with 11 bases in the middle. This CDR3 is CASSLVEGSEAFF. CDR3 coding DNA: TGTGCCAGCAGCTTGGTGGAGGGGAGCGAAGCTTTCTTT.

The chain uses TRBV7-2 and TRBJ1-3, with D tentatively TRBD1 (6 bases). The germline V gene encodes CDR1 SGHTA and CDR2 FQGNSA. The CDR3 has 14 amino acids. The ends were cut back, 7 bases at V and 5 bases at J, with 15 bases in the middle. The CDR3 DNA reads as TGTGCCAGCACTCTTCCAGGGGCCAGAAACACCATATATTTT. This translates into CASTLPGARNTIYF.

V is TRBV13 and J is TRBJ2-3, with D unresolved. The V gene lost 5 bases and the J gene lost 5 bases, with 11 bases spanning the gap. CDR1 is PRHDT and CDR2 is FYEKMQ in the germline V gene (reference sequence). There are 13 residues in the CDR3. Here the CDR3 reads CASSATHRDTQYF. DNA for the CDR3: TGTGCCAGCAGCGCAACTCACAGAGATACGCAGTATTTT.

The V call is TRBV2, the J call TRBJ2-7; TRBD1 matches at 9 bases. Germline CDR1 reads SNHLY; CDR2 reads FYNNEI. J lost 2 bases, V lost 6 bases, and 11 bases had no gene match. The CDR3 covers 16 residues. The CDR3 region is CASSGPWTGVTYEQYF. The CDR3, as DNA: TGTGCCAGCAGCGGTCCCTGGACAGGGGTAACCTACGAGCAGTACTTC.